Below are 25 T cell receptor beta chains sequenced from a single sample in a study of beta chain features in type 1 diabetes. Investigators reverse transcribed all isolated RNA, so they sequenced expressed TCRB transcripts. Sequenced by immunoSEQ multiplex PCR; TCRdb stores in-frame clones only, minus some. The sample carries 250,000 to 350,000 clones, 11% recorded once. Sequences were obtained from naive CD4+ T cells from blood. These receptor sequences come from a woman aged 30 to 39 in good health.

J is TRBJ2-7 and V is TRBV4-1; 7 bases agree with TRBD2. Germline loops: CDR1 MGHRA, CDR2 YSYEKL. The CDR3 is 15 amino acids. With 4 bases clipped from V and 0 bases from J, the junction kept 6 bases outside the gene matches. CDR3 DNA: TGCGCCAGCAGCCTCGCTAGCGGAGACTCCTACGAGCAGTACTTC. Its translation is CASSLASGDSYEQYF.

This clone turned up a few times. The V call is TRBV29-1, the J call TRBJ1-3, with D tentatively TRBD1 (5 bases). Trimming pared 5 bases from V and 0 bases from J, leaving 14 bases between. The CDR3 has 15 residues. The germline V gene encodes CDR1 SQVTM and CDR2 ANQGSEA. CDR3 nucleotides: TGCAGCGTTCAATCATTGGGGCTCTCTGGAAACACCATATATTTT. It specifies CSVQSLGLSGNTIYF.

The rearrangement uses TRBV29-1 and TRBJ2-7; possibly TRBD1 for D (5 bases). CDR3 size: 13 residues. Trimming pared 5 bases from V and 3 bases from J, leaving 14 bases between. The germline V gene encodes CDR1 SQVTM and CDR2 ANQGSEA. The CDR3 DNA reads TGCAGCGTTTTCGATCCCCAGGGCTACGAGCAGTACTTC. This codes for CSVFDPQGYEQYF.

This clone has more than one count but fewer than ten. V and J are TRBV14 and TRBJ2-1, with 10 bases matching TRBD1. CDR1 and CDR2 from the germline V gene are SGHDN and FVKESK. J gave up 9 bases and V 5 bases, and 10 bases lay outside the gene matches. The CDR3 spans 15 residues. The CDR3 spells CASSTGQGVWSEQFF. The CDR3 coding sequence is TGTGCCAGCAGCACAGGACAGGGGGTGTGGAGTGAGCAGTTCTTC.

This clone was seen a handful of times. The V and J genes are TRBV2 and TRBJ2-3; TRBD1 aligns across 11 bases. CDR1 is SNHLY and CDR2 is FYNNEI in the germline V gene. V shed 7 bases, J shed 0 bases, and the junction held 3 bases outside the gene matches. CDR3 size: 15 residues. CDR3 DNA: TGTGCCAGCAAGTGGACAGGGGGCAGCACAGATACGCAGTATTTT. Translating it yields CASKWTGGSTDTQYF.

This clone occurred a few times. The chain recombines TRBV5-1 with TRBJ2-2, with 11 bases that match TRBD2. Germline V gene data show CDR1 as SGHRS and CDR2 as YFSETQ. CDR3 length equals 17 residues. The J segment lost 4 bases and the V segment lost 0 bases, leaving 5 bases of the junction unmatched. Written as DNA, the CDR3 is TGCGCCAGCAGCTTGGTAACTAGCGGGAGTATCACCGGGGAGCTGTTTTTT. Amino acids: CASSLVTSGSITGELFF. Full variable domain (remainder filled in from reference TRBV5-1 and TRBJ2-2): KAGVTQTPRYLIKTRGQQVTLSCSPISGHRSVSWYQQTPGQGLQFLFEYFSETQRNKGNFPGRFSGRQFSNSRSEMNVSTLELGDSALYLCASSLVTSGSITGELFFGEGSRLTVL.

This clone was found a few times. This chain links TRBV28 with TRBJ2-5; D possibly corresponds to TRBD1 (6 bases). The CDR3 totals 15 residues. The germline V gene encodes CDR1 MDHEN and CDR2 SYDVKM. V shed 7 bases and J shed 1 base, with 16 bases lying between them. This CDR3 reads CASTVGADSQETQYF. The CDR3 nucleotides read TGTGCCAGCACCGTGGGGGCGGACTCCCAAGAGACCCAGTACTTC. Complete variable domain (other parts from reference TRBV28 and TRBJ2-5): DVKVTQSSRYLVKRTGEKVFLECVQDMDHENMFWYRQDPGLGLRLIYFSYDVKMKEKGDIPEGYSVSREKKERFSLILESASTNQTSMYLCASTVGADSQETQYFGPGTRLLVL.

This chain links TRBV7-2 with TRBJ1-5, with 7 bases fitting TRBD1. V gave up 5 bases and J gave up 3 bases; unmatched junction bases: 4. The CDR3 has 14 residues. The germline V gene has CDR1 SGHTA and CDR2 FQGNSA. CDR3 DNA: TGTGCCAGCAGCCCACAGGGGCTCAATCAGCCCCAGCATTTT. Encoded protein: CASSPQGLNQPQHF.

This chain connects TRBV16 to TRBJ2-5; maybe TRBD1 (5 bases). The CDR3 covers 13 residues. Germline V gene data show CDR1 as KGHSY and CDR2 as FQNENV. Trimming pared 3 bases from V and 2 bases from J, leaving 7 bases between. CDR3 residues: CASSQGLQETQYF. The DNA for the CDR3 is TGTGCCAGCAGCCAGGGGCTACAAGAGACCCAGTACTTC.

The CDR3 loop reads CAAAGTSVYNEQFF. CDR3 in DNA: TGTGCTGCAGCCGGGACTAGCGTATACAATGAGCAGTTCTTC. The V gene is TRBV10-3, the J gene TRBJ2-1; 10 bases map to TRBD2. Germline V lookup: CDR1 ENHRY, CDR2 SYGVKD. CDR3 length: 14 residues.

The chain combines TRBV7-9 with TRBJ2-7, with 10 bases fitting TRBD1. CDR3 length equals 14 residues. The V segment lost 5 bases and the J segment 4 bases; nucleotides outside the gene matches: 5. In germline, CDR1 is SEHNR, CDR2 FQNEAQ (reference sequence). CDR3 coding DNA: TGTGCCAGCAGCCGGGACAGGGGAGATTACGAGCAGTACTTC. It codes for CASSRDRGDYEQYF.

In its sample, this clone was seen a few times. The chain has TRBV5-8 and TRBJ2-1; possible D gene TRBD2, 5 bases. Germline V gives CDR1 SGHTS, CDR2 YDEGEE. This CDR3 has 15 residues. Trimming removed 1 base from V and 0 bases from J, with 8 bases in between. The CDR3 protein is CASSLRGSSYNEQFF. The CDR3 nucleotides are TGTGCCAGCAGCTTGCGTGGGAGCTCCTACAATGAGCAGTTCTTC.

This clone was found a few times. CDR3 amino acids: CASSQDGRESGEQYF. CDR3 bases: TGTGCCAGCAGCCAAGATGGGCGGGAGTCCGGCGAGCAGTACTTC. V usage is TRBV4-2 and J usage is TRBJ2-7; 7 bases fit TRBD2. Trimming at V came to 0 bases and at J to 6 bases, leaving 8 bases not matched to a gene. Germline V CDR1 and CDR2: LGHNA, YNFKEQ. CDR3 length: 15 residues.

This chain connects TRBV5-8 to TRBJ2-1; tentatively, D is TRBD2 (5 bases). Germline CDR1 SGHTS, CDR2 YDEGEE. There are 15 residues in the CDR3. The V gene lost 2 bases and the J gene lost 0 bases, with 9 bases spanning the gap. The DNA for the CDR3 is TGTGCCAGCAGCTTCTCTGGGAGCTCCTACAATGAGCAGTTCTTC. Protein product: CASSFSGSSYNEQFF.

This clone has a handful of counts. The chain employs TRBV4-2 and TRBJ2-7, with 7 bases aligning to TRBD1. With 3 bases clipped from V and 2 bases from J, the junction kept 7 bases outside the gene matches. The CDR3 has 15 amino acids. Germline CDR1 is LGHNA and CDR2 is YNFKEQ. The CDR3 nucleotides are TGTGCCAGCAGCCATGGGACAGCCCTCCCCTACGAGCAGTACTTC. It encodes CASSHGTALPYEQYF.

The table lists this clone with a few counts. The chain employs TRBV7-3 and TRBJ2-7; 10 bases are shared with TRBD2. The V segment lost 6 bases and the J segment 3 bases; nucleotides outside the gene matches: 8. This CDR3 has 15 amino acids. Germline V gene lookup returns CDR1 SGHTA and CDR2 FQGTGA. Here the CDR3 reads CASSQRLAGNYEQYF. The CDR3 DNA reads TGTGCCAGCAGTCAAAGACTAGCGGGTAACTACGAGCAGTACTTC.

This clone was counted between two and nine times. Distinct nucleotide sequences in the sample also encode this CDR3. J is TRBJ2-1 and V is TRBV7-2; D is perhaps TRBD2 (6 bases). Germline CDR1 reads SGHTA; CDR2 reads FQGNSA. The CDR3 has 15 residues. Trimming took 5 bases from V and 1 from J, leaving 12 bases between them. The CDR3 sequence: CASSRSGSSYNEQFF. CDR3 nucleotides: TGTGCCAGCAGCCGCAGCGGGTCATCCTACAATGAGCAGTTCTTC. The entire variable domain, with the rest obtained from reference TRBV7-2 and TRBJ2-1, is as follows: GAGVSQSPSNKVTEKGKDVELRCDPISGHTALYWYRQSLGQGLEFLIYFQGNSAPDKSGLPSDRFSAERTGGSVSTLTIQRTQQEDSAVYLCASSRSGSSYNEQFFGPGTRLTVL.

This clone has more than one count but fewer than ten. V gene TRBV18 combines with J gene TRBJ2-3, with 10 bases matching TRBD2. The germline V gene has CDR1 KGHSH and CDR2 LQKENI. V trimming: 4 bases; J trimming: 2 bases; junction bases outside the gene matches: 6. CDR3 size: 16 residues. CDR3 sequence: CASSQWTSGNTDTQYF. In DNA, the CDR3 is TGTGCCAGCTCACAGTGGACTAGCGGAAACACAGATACGCAGTATTTT.

This clone was counted only a few times. The sample has other DNA sequences that encode this CDR3 too. The V gene is TRBV5-1, the J gene TRBJ1-5; maybe TRBD1 (5 bases). The CDR3 is 14 residues long. The V gene lost 0 bases and the J gene lost 4 bases, with 8 bases spanning the gap. In germline, CDR1 is SGHRS, CDR2 YFSETQ. CDR3 residues: CASSLGQSNQPQHF. The CDR3, as DNA: TGCGCCAGCAGCTTGGGACAGTCTAATCAGCCCCAGCATTTT.

This chain joins TRBV7-2 and TRBJ1-2, with 7 bases identical to TRBD1. With V trimmed by 3 bases and J by 4 bases, 8 bases remained unmatched. Germline CDR1 SGHTA, CDR2 FQGNSA. The CDR3 is 15 amino acids. The CDR3: CASSFPSRDSYGYTF. For the CDR3, the DNA is TGTGCCAGCAGCTTTCCCTCACGGGACAGCTATGGCTACACCTTC.

The chain carries TRBV5-1 and TRBJ2-3; 8 bases match TRBD2. This CDR3 has 13 residues. V was clipped by 1 base and J by 5 bases; unmatched bases: 0. Per the germline V gene, CDR1 is SGHRS and CDR2 is YFSETQ. CDR3 loop: CASSLREGDTQYF. The CDR3 region has the DNA TGCGCCAGCAGCTTGCGGGAGGGAGATACGCAGTATTTT.

The rearrangement joins TRBV18 to TRBJ2-1, with 11 nucleotides matching TRBD2. V shed 2 bases and J 7 bases; nucleotides not matched to a gene: 1. CDR3 length equals 14 residues. Germline-derived CDR1 and CDR2 are KGHSH and LQKENI. The CDR3: CASSPSSGGNEQFF. The CDR3 region has the DNA TGTGCCAGCTCACCATCTAGCGGGGGGAATGAGCAGTTCTTC. The whole variable domain, filled in from reference TRBV18 and TRBJ2-1, reads NAGVMQNPRHLVRRRGQEARLRCSPMKGHSHVYWYRQLPEEGLKFMVYLQKENIIDESGMPKERFSAEFPKEGPSILRIQQVVRGDSAAYFCASSPSSGGNEQFFGPGTRLTVL.

The chain couples TRBV7-2 to TRBJ2-7; D might be TRBD1 (6 bases). This CDR3 has 15 amino acids. Trimming cost V 5 bases and J 0 bases, with 14 bases left between them. Per the germline V gene, CDR1 is SGHTA and CDR2 is FQGNSA. CDR3: CASSIGQSSSYEQYF. For the CDR3, the DNA is TGTGCCAGCAGCATCGGACAGTCTAGCTCCTACGAGCAGTACTTC.

This clone was seen a handful of times. The chain employs TRBV6-5 and TRBJ2-1, with a tentative D call TRBD1 (6 bases). The CDR3 totals 15 residues. Germline CDR1 and CDR2: MNHEY and SVGAGI. The ends were cut back, 5 bases at V and 6 bases at J, with 17 bases in the middle. CDR3 sequence reads: CASSPPGDFSNEQFF. DNA for the CDR3: TGTGCCAGCAGTCCACCAGGGGATTTTTCCAATGAGCAGTTCTTC.

This clone showed up just a few times. The V and J genes are TRBV15 and TRBJ1-3; D not resolved. The V gene's germline CDR1 is LNHNV and CDR2 YYDKDF (reference sequence). Between the trimmed V and J ends, which lost 0 bases and 0 bases, there was a span of 6 bases. This CDR3 region has 15 residues. For the CDR3, the DNA is TGTGCCACCAGCAGAGATCGGAGCTCTGGAAACACCATATATTTT. Translated: CATSRDRSSGNTIYF.